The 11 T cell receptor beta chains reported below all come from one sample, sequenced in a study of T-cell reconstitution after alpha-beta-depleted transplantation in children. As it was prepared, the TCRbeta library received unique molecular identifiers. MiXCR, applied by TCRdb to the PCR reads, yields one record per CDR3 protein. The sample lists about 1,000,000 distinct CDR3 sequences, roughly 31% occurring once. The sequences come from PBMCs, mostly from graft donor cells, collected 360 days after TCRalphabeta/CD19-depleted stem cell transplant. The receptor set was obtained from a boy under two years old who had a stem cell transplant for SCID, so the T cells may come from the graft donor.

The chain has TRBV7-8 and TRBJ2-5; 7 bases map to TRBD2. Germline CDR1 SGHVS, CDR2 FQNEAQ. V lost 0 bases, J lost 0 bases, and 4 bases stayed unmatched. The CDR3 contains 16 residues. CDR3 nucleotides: TGTGCCAGCAGCTTAGCGCCAGCGGGGTACCAAGAGACCCAGTACTTC. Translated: CASSLAPAGYQETQYF.

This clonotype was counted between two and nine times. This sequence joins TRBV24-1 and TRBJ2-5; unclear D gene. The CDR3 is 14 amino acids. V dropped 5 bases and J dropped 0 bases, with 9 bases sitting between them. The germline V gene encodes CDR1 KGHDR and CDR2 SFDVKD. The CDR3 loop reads CATSGTRHQETQYF. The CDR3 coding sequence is TGTGCCACCAGTGGAACCCGCCACCAAGAGACCCAGTACTTC.

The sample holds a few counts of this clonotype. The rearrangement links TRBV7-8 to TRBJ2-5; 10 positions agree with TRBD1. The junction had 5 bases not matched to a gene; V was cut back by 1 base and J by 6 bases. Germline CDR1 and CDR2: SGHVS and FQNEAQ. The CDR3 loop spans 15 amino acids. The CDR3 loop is CASSLVAGQGKTQYF. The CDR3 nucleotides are TGTGCCAGCAGCTTAGTGGCGGGACAGGGGAAGACCCAGTACTTC.

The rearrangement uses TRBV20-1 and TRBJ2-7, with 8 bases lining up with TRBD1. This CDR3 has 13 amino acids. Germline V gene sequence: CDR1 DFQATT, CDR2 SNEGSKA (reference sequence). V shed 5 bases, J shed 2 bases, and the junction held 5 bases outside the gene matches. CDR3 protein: CSALGQGPYEQYF. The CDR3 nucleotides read TGCAGTGCTCTAGGACAGGGCCCCTACGAGCAGTACTTC.

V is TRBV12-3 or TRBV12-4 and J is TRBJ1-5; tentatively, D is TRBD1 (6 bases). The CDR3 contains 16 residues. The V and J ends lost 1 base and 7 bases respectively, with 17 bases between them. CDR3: CASSLGGGRGVQPQHF. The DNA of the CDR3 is TGTGCCAGCAGTTTAGGAGGCGGGAGGGGGGTCCAGCCCCAGCATTTT.

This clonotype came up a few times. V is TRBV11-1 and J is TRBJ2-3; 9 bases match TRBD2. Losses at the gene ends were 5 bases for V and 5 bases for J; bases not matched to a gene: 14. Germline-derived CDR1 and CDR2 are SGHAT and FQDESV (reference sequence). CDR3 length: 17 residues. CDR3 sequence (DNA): TGTGCCAGCAGCCCCGAATTCCCGGGACTAGCAGGAGATACGCAGTATTTT. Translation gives CASSPEFPGLAGDTQYF.

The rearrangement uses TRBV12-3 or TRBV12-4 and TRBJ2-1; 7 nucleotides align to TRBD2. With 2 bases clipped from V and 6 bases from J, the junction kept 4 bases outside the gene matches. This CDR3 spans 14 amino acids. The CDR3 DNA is TGTGCCAGCAGTTTACAGGGAGGGAGCAATGAGCAGTTCTTC. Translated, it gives CASSLQGGSNEQFF.

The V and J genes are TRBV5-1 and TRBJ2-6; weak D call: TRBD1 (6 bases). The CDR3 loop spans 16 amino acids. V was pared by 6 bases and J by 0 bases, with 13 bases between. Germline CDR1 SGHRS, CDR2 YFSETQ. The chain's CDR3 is CASKGTSDSGANVLTF. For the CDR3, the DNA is TGCGCCAGCAAGGGGACAAGCGACTCTGGGGCCAACGTCCTGACTTTC.

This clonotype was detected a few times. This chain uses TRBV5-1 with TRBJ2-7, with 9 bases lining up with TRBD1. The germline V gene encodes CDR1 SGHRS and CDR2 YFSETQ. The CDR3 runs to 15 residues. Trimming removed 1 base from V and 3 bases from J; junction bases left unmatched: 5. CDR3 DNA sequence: TGCGCCAGCAGCTTGTCGGGACAGGGTAACTACGAGCAGTACTTC. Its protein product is CASSLSGQGNYEQYF. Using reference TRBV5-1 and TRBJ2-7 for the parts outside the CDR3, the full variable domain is KAGVTQTPRYLIKTRGQQVTLSCSPISGHRSVSWYQQTPGQGLQFLFEYFSETQRNKGNFPGRFSGRQFSNSRSEMNVSTLELGDSALYLCASSLSGQGNYEQYFGPGTRLTVT.

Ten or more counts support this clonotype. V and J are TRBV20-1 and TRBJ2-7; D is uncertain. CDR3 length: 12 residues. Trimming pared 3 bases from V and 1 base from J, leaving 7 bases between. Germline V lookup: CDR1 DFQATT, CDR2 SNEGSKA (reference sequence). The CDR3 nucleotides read TGCAGTGCTAGGGGTGGGTCCTACGAGCAGTACTTC. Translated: CSARGGSYEQYF.

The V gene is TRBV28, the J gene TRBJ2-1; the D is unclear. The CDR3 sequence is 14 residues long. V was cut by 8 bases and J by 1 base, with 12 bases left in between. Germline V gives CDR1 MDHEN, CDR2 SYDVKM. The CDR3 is CASRPGPSYNEQFF. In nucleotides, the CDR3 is TGTGCCAGCCGCCCCGGGCCGTCCTACAATGAGCAGTTCTTC.